The clone carrying this T cell receptor (beta chain) has only a few counts. This record belongs to a study of blood T cell repertoires in COVID-19. Looked up from germline, CDR1 is SGHTA and CDR2 is FQGNSA. V dropped 6 bases and J dropped 4 bases, with 13 bases sitting between them. CDR3 length: 14 amino acids. Generated by immunoSEQ multiplex PCR, the TCRdb table keeps only in-frame clones and is missing some. The repertoire holds about 210,000 clones, with approximately 90% as singletons. The chain links TRBV7-2 to TRBJ2-1; D is possibly TRBD1 (6 bases). The sequenced material came from peripheral blood. The receptor comes from a man aged 40-50 years with acute or convalescent COVID-19. The CDR3 DNA sequence: TGTGCCAGCAGTTACCCTGGACAGTACAATGAGCAGTTCTTC. Residues: CASSYPGQYNEQFF.